This T cell receptor beta chain was documented in a study of blood T cell repertoires in COVID-19. Study details: The samples span acute and convalescent COVID-19 from the United States, Italy and Spain.

TCRdb's copy holds only in-frame clones and misses some; the assay was immunoSEQ multiplex PCR. Of 35,000 to 45,000 clones in the sample, 65% to 90% were seen once. The CDR3 is made up of 15 amino acids. Germline trimming cut 8 bases from V and 5 bases from J; bases unmatched to any gene: 10. Germline CDR1 reads MNHEY; CDR2 reads SMNVEV (reference sequence). The receptor was isolated from a human donor in a cohort sampled during active COVID-19. The rearrangement uses TRBV27 and TRBJ1-2; 11 positions agree with TRBD1. The sample comprised peripheral blood. The CDR3 sequence: CASAGTGGSLYGYTF. The CDR3 nucleotides read TGTGCCAGCGCCGGGACAGGGGGTTCCTTGTATGGCTACACCTTC.